These 17 T cell receptor beta chains originate from one sample sequenced in a study of CD8 T cells in ankylosing spondylitis. TCRdb passed the 5' RACE reads through MiXCR, listing each CDR3 protein once. The sample has over 100,000 distinct CDR3 sequences; roughly 7.3% are singletons. Sequencing was carried out using blood, either unsorted or a sorted T cell fraction (not recorded which). These receptors all stem from a male donor with ankylosing spondylitis or in good health (not recorded which).

This clonotype was detected ten times or more. V is TRBV7-2 and J is TRBJ2-7, with 7 bases fitting TRBD2. This CDR3 has 13 amino acids. V shed 3 bases and J 2 bases; nucleotides not matched to a gene: 1. The V gene's germline CDR1 is SGHTA and CDR2 FQGNSA. CDR3 nucleotides: TGTGCCAGCAGCTTTGGGGGGGCCTACGAGCAGTACTTC. This gives the protein CASSFGGAYEQYF.

This clonotype was recorded many times. The chain combines TRBV11-3 with TRBJ2-3; 10 bases line up with TRBD2. The J segment lost 6 bases and the V segment lost 6 bases, leaving 6 bases of the junction unmatched. Germline-derived CDR1 and CDR2 are SGHNT and YENEEA. This CDR3 is 14 amino acids long. The CDR3 is CASSTRLAGDTQYF. The CDR3 nucleotides read TGTGCCAGCAGTACGAGACTAGCGGGTGATACGCAGTATTTT.

This clonotype appeared a few times. V usage is TRBV19 and J usage is TRBJ1-2, with D uncertain. Germline CDR1 reads LNHDA; CDR2 reads SQIVND (reference sequence). The ends were cut back, 3 bases at V and 0 bases at J, with 8 bases in the middle. The CDR3 extends over 14 amino acids. DNA for the CDR3: TGTGCCAGTAGTATTCGGAGAACTAACTATGGCTACACCTTC. Amino acids: CASSIRRTNYGYTF.

This clonotype occurred many times. The chain carries TRBV7-3 and TRBJ2-1, with 10 bases lining up with TRBD2. Germline trimming cut 5 bases from V and 6 bases from J; bases unmatched to any gene: 13. Germline lookup yields CDR1 SGHTA and CDR2 FQGTGA. This CDR3 comprises 17 residues. This CDR3 is CASSQKGGGLAVNEQFF. CDR3 bases: TGTGCCAGCAGCCAGAAAGGGGGAGGACTAGCGGTCAATGAGCAGTTCTTC. The full variable domain, with the rest looked up from reference TRBV7-3 and TRBJ2-1, is GAGVSQTPSNKVTEKGKYVELRCDPISGHTALYWYRQSLGQGPEFLIYFQGTGAADDSGLPNDRFFAVRPEGSVSTLKIQRTERGDSAVYLCASSQKGGGLAVNEQFFGPGTRLTVL.

About this clonotype: A much bigger clone sits one base away, suggesting this may be a read error. Lacking the conserved final phenylalanine or tryptophan, this CDR3 likely reflects a read error. J is TRBJ1-1 and V is TRBV29-1; D not resolved. V lost 6 bases and J lost 0, with 11 bases in between. In germline, CDR1 is SQVTM, CDR2 ANQGSEA. The CDR3 is 13 residues long. CDR3 region: CSVGRELNTEAFY. The DNA of the CDR3 is TGCAGCGTAGGGAGGGAGCTGAACACTGAAGCTTTCTAT.

There are many counts of this clonotype. The chain links TRBV20-1 to TRBJ1-3; 7 bases agree with TRBD1. The CDR3 loop spans 14 amino acids. Germline V gene sequence: CDR1 DFQATT, CDR2 SNEGSKA (reference sequence). The J segment lost 2 bases and the V segment lost 5 bases, leaving 6 bases of the junction unmatched. CDR3 residues: CSAETGTAGNTIYF. DNA for the CDR3: TGCAGTGCTGAGACAGGGACAGCTGGAAACACCATATATTTT.

This clonotype has a count of ten or more. The J gene is TRBJ1-2, the V gene TRBV7-9, with 7 bases that match TRBD1. Germline V gene lookup returns CDR1 SEHNR and CDR2 FQNEAQ (reference sequence). The junction had 7 bases not matched to a gene; V was cut back by 5 bases and J by 1 base. The CDR3 consists of 15 residues. CDR3 in amino acids: CASSPGGQFNYGYTF. The CDR3 DNA reads TGTGCCAGCAGCCCAGGGGGACAGTTTAACTATGGCTACACCTTC.

This clonotype has just a few counts. This sequence joins TRBV7-7 and TRBJ2-2, with D possibly called TRBD1 or TRBD2 (5 bases each). This CDR3 is 12 amino acids long. Germline CDR1 is SSHAT and CDR2 is FNYEAQ (reference sequence). CDR3 nucleotide sequence: TGTGCTAGTGCACAGGAGGCCGGGGAGCTGTTTTTT. The encoded protein is CASAQEAGELFF.

This clonotype was recorded many times. The chain recombines TRBV5-5 with TRBJ1-5; D not resolved. The V end lost 3 bases, the J end lost 0 bases, and 13 bases lay between the germline ends. There are 16 residues in the CDR3. The germline CDR1 and CDR2 sequences are SGHKS and YYEKEE (reference sequence). The CDR3 coding sequence is TGTGCCAGCAGCTATGGACGGAGCCTTAGCAATCAGCCCCAGCATTTT. Protein product: CASSYGRSLSNQPQHF.

This clonotype was counted at least ten times. The rearrangement links TRBV27 to TRBJ1-1; 7 nucleotides match TRBD1. Germline trimming cut 5 bases from V and 1 base from J; bases unmatched to any gene: 4. Germline CDR1 reads MNHEY; CDR2 reads SMNVEV (reference sequence). The CDR3 runs to 14 residues. The CDR3 DNA is TGTGCCAGCAGTCCCGGGGACAGGAACACTGAAGCTTTCTTT. Its protein product is CASSPGDRNTEAFF.

This clonotype was observed many times. This rearrangement joins TRBV5-1 to TRBJ2-3; 8 positions agree with TRBD2. This CDR3 contains 16 residues. With 0 bases clipped from V and 0 bases from J, the junction kept 3 bases outside the gene matches. Germline V gene sequence: CDR1 SGHRS, CDR2 YFSETQ. Written as DNA, the CDR3 is TGCGCCAGCAGCTTGGCCGGGGGGGCCAGCACAGATACGCAGTATTTT. Translation: CASSLAGGASTDTQYF.

At least ten counts were recorded for this clonotype. The V call is TRBV29-1, the J call TRBJ2-7; D tentatively fits TRBD1 or TRBD2 (6 bases each). CDR1 and CDR2 from the germline V gene are SQVTM and ANQGSEA. CDR3 length: 14 amino acids. V lost 7 bases, J lost 5 bases, and 21 bases lay in between. The CDR3 loop reads CSALRGQGSDEQYF. CDR3 DNA: TGCAGCGCCCTACGGGGGCAGGGTAGCGACGAGCAGTACTTC.

This clonotype has ten or more counts. V gene TRBV29-1 combines with J gene TRBJ2-7, with D tentatively TRBD1 (6 bases). The CDR3 extends over 13 amino acids. The germline CDR1 and CDR2 sequences are SQVTM and ANQGSEA. V was cut by 4 bases and J by 2 bases, with 12 bases left in between. The CDR3 loop is CSVGEGGPYEQYF. CDR3 DNA sequence: TGCAGCGTTGGTGAAGGGGGACCCTACGAGCAGTACTTC.

This clonotype has a count of ten or more. The J gene is TRBJ2-7, the V gene TRBV20-1; no clear D. The germline gives CDR1 DFQATT, CDR2 SNEGSKA (reference sequence). V dropped 3 bases and J dropped 1 base, with 13 bases sitting between them. This CDR3 is 14 amino acids long. In nucleotides, the CDR3 is TGCAGTGCTAGGGAGAGTTCCGATTCCTACGAGCAGTACTTC. Protein sequence: CSARESSDSYEQYF.

This clonotype was picked up many times. Here the CDR3 DNA reads TGTGCCAGCAGCTGGCCGGTAAGACGGTATGCTGAAGCTTTCTTT. Protein: CASSWPVRRYAEAFF. The chain has TRBV7-9 and TRBJ1-1; unclear D gene. In germline, CDR1 is SEHNR, CDR2 FQNEAQ (reference sequence). V was shortened by 4 bases and J by 6 bases, with 18 bases between the two germline ends. The CDR3 covers 15 residues.

The genes are TRBV5-5 and TRBJ1-4; possible D gene TRBD1, 5 bases. The germline V and J ends were trimmed by 3 bases and 5 bases, with 23 bases remaining between them. Germline CDR1 SGHKS, CDR2 YYEKEE (reference sequence). This CDR3 contains 18 residues. CDR3 region: CASSSVIALRGGNEKLFF. The DNA of the CDR3 is TGTGCCAGCAGCTCAGTGATCGCGCTCCGGGGGGGGAATGAAAAACTGTTTTTT. Complete variable domain (other parts from reference TRBV5-5 and TRBJ1-4): DAGVTQSPTHLIKTRGQQVTLRCSPISGHKSVSWYQQVLGQGPQFIFQYYEKEERGRGNFPDRFSARQFPNYSSELNVNALLLGDSALYLCASSSVIALRGGNEKLFFGSGTQLSVL.

The CDR3 DNA follows: TGTGCCAGCAGCCAAGAGATGGACAGGAGCCTTCCTAGCACAGATACGCAGTATTTT. Protein product: CASSQEMDRSLPSTDTQYF. The chain carries TRBV3-1 and TRBJ2-3; 7 bases match TRBD1. V trimming: 0 bases; J trimming: 0 bases; junction bases outside the gene matches: 12. Germline V gene sequence: CDR1 LGHDT, CDR2 YNNKEL (reference sequence). The CDR3 runs 19 residues.